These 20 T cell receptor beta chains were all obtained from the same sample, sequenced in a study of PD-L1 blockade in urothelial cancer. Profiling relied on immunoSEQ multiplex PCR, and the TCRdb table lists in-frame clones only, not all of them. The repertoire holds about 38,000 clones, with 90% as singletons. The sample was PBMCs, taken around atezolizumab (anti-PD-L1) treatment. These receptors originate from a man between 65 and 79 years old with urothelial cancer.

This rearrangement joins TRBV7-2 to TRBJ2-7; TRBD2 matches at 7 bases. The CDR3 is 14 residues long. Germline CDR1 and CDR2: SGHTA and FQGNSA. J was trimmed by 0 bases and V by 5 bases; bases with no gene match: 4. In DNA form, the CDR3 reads TGTGCCAGCAGCCCCGGCGGGAGCTCCTACGAGCAGTACTTC. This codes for CASSPGGSSYEQYF.

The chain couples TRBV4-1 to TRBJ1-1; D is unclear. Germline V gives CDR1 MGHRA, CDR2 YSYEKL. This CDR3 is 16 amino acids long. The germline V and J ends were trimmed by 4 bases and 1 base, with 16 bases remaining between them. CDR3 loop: CASSRAQRTENTEAFF. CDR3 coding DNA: TGCGCCAGCAGCCGGGCCCAGCGGACGGAGAACACTGAAGCTTTCTTT.

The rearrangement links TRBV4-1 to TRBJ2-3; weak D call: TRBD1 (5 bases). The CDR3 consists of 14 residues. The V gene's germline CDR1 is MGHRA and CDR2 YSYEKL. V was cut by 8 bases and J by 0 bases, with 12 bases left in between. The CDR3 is CASGDRGSTDTQYF. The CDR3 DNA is TGCGCCAGCGGGGATAGGGGAAGCACAGATACGCAGTATTTT.

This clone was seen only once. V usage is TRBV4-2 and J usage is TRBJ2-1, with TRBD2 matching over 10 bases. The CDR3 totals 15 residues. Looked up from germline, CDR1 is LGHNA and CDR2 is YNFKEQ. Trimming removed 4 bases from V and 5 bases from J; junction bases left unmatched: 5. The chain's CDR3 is CASSLGLAADNEQFF. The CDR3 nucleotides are TGTGCCAGCAGCCTCGGACTAGCGGCCGACAATGAGCAGTTCTTC.

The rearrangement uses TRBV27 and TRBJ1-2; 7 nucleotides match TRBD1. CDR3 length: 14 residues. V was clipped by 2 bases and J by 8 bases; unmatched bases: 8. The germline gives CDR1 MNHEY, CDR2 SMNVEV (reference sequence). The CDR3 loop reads CASSLPGPGGGYTF. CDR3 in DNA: TGTGCCAGCAGTTTACCCGGACCAGGGGGAGGCTACACCTTC.

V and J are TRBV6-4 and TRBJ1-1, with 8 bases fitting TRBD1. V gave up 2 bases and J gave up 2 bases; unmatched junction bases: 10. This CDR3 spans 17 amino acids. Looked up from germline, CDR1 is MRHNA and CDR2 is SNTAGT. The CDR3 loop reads CASSDRGTGGINTEAFF. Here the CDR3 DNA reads TGTGCCAGCAGTGACCGAGGGACAGGAGGGATTAACACTGAAGCTTTCTTT.

In DNA form, the CDR3 reads TGTGCCACGACCCCCATAGACAACAATCAGCCCCAGCATTTT. This translates into CATTPIDNNQPQHF. The rearrangement joins TRBV28 to TRBJ1-5; D not resolved. The CDR3 spans 14 residues. The germline V gene encodes CDR1 MDHEN and CDR2 SYDVKM. V was shortened by 10 bases and J by 3 bases, with 16 bases between the two germline ends.

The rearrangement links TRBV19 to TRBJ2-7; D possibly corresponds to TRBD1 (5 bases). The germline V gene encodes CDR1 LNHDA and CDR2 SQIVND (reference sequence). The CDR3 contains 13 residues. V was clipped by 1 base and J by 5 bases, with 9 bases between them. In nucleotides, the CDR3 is TGTGCCAGTAGTATAGGGGCAGGGAACGAGCAGTACTTC. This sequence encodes CASSIGAGNEQYF.

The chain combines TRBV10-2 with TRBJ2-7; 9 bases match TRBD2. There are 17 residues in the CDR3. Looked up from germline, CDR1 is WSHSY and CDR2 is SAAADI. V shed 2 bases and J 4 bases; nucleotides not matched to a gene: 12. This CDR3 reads CASSEGGLAGKGYEQYF. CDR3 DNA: TGCGCCAGCAGTGAGGGTGGGCTAGCGGGAAAGGGTTACGAGCAGTACTTC.

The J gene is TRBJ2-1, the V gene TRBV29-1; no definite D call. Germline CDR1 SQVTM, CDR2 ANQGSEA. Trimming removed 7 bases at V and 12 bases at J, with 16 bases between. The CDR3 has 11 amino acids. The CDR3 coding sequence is TGCAGCGAAAGAGAAGTCTCAGGGCAGTTCTTC. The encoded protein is CSEREVSGQFF.

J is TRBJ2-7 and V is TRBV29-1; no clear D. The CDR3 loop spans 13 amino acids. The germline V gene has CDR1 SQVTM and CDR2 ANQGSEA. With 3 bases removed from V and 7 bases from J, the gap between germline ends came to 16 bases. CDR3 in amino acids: CSVDSASSVEQYF. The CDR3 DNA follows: TGCAGCGTTGACTCCGCGAGTTCGGTAGAGCAGTACTTC.

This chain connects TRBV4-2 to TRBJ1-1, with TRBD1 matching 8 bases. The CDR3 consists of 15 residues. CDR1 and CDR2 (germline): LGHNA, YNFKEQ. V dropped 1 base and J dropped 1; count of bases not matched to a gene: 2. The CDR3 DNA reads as TGTGCCAGCAGCCAAGTCGGGACAGGGAACACTGAAGCTTTCTTT. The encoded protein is CASSQVGTGNTEAFF.

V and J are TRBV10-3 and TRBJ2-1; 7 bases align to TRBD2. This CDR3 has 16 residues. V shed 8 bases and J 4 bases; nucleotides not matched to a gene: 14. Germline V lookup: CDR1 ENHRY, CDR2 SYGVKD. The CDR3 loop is CAIGGGLAASYNEQFF. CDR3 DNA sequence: TGTGCCATCGGGGGAGGGCTAGCGGCCTCTTACAATGAGCAGTTCTTC.

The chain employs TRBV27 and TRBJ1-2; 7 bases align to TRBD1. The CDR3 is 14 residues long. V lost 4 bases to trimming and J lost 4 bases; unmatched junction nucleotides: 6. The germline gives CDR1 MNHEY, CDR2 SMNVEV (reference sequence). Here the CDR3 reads CASSSLTGLYGYTF. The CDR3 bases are TGTGCCAGCAGTTCCCTGACAGGGCTCTATGGCTACACCTTC.

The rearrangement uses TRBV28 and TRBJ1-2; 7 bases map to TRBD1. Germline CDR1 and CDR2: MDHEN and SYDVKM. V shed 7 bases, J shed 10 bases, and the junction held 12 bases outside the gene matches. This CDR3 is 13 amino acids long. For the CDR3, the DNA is TGTGCCAGCACCCCCGGGACAGTAAATTTCTACACCTTC. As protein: CASTPGTVNFYTF.

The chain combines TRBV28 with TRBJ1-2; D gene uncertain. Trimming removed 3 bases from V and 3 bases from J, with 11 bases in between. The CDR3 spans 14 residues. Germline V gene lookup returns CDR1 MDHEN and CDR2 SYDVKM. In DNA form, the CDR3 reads TGTGCCAGCAGTTTTGCGGCGGAGGACTATGGCTACACCTTC. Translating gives CASSFAAEDYGYTF.

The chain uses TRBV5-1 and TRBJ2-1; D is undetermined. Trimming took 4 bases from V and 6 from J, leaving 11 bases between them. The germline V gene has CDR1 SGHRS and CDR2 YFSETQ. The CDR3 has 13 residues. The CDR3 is CASSIQEVNEQFF. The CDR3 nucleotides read TGCGCCAGCAGCATTCAGGAAGTCAATGAGCAGTTCTTC.

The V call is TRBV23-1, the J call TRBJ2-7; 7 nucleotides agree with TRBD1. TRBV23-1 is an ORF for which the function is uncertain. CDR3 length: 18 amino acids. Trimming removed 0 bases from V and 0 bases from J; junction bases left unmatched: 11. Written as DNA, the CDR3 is TGCGCCAGCAGTCAATCGGTCGGACAGGCGACGTTCTCCTACGAGCAGTACTTC. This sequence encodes CASSQSVGQATFSYEQYF.

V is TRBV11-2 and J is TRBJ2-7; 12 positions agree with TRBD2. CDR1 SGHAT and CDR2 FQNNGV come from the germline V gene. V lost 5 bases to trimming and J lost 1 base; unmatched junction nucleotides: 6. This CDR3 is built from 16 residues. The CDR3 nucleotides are TGTGCCAGCAGCCCTCGACTAGCGGGAGAGTCCTACGAGCAGTACTTC. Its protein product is CASSPRLAGESYEQYF.

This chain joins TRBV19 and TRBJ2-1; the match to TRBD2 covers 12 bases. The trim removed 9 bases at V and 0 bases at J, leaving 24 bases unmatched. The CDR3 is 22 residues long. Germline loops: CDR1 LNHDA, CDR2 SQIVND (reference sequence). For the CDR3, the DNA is TGTGCCAGCCTCCCAGCTCGCGGACTAGCGGGATATAAAATGAGCTCCTACAATGAGCAGTTCTTC. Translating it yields CASLPARGLAGYKMSSYNEQFF.